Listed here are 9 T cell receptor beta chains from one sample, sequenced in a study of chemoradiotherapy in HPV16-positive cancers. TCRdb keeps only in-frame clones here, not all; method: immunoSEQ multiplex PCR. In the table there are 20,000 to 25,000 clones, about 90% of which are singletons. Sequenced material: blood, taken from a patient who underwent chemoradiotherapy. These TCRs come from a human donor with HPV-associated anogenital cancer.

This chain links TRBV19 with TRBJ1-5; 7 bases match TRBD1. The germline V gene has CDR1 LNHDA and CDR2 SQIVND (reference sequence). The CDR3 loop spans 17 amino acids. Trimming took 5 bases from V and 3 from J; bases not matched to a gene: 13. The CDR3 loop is CASSRRSTGEANQPQHF. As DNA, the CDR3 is TGTGCCAGTAGTCGTCGATCCACAGGGGAAGCCAATCAGCCCCAGCATTTT.

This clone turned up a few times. The DNA for the CDR3 is TGTGCCAGCAGCGAGAATAGGGCACCCGGCACCTTC. It specifies CASSENRAPGTF. The J gene is TRBJ1-2, the V gene TRBV7-6; D unclear. Germline V gives CDR1 SGHVS, CDR2 FNYEAQ. CDR3 size: 12 residues. V lost 5 bases and J lost 13, with 17 bases in between.

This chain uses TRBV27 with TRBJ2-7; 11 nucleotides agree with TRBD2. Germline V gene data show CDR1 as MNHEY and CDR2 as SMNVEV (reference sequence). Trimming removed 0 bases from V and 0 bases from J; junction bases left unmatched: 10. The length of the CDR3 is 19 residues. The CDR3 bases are TGTGCCAGCAGTTTATCGGCGCCTAGCGGGAGGAGGGGCTCCTACGAGCAGTACTTC. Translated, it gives CASSLSAPSGRRGSYEQYF.

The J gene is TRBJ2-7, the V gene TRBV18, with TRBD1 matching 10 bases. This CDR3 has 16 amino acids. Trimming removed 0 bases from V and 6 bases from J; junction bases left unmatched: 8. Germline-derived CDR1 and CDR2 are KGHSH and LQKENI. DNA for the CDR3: TGTGCCAGCTCACCACCCGGGACAGGGGTTCTTCTCGAGCAGTACTTC. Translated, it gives CASSPPGTGVLLEQYF. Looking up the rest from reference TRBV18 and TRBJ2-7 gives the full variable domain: NAGVMQNPRHLVRRRGQEARLRCSPMKGHSHVYWYRQLPEEGLKFMVYLQKENIIDESGMPKERFSAEFPKEGPSILRIQQVVRGDSAAYFCASSPPGTGVLLEQYFGPGTRLTVT.

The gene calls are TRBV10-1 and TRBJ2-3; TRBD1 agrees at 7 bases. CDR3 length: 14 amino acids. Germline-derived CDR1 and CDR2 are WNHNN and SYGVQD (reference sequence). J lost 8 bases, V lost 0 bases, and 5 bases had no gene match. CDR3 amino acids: CASSESTGQVTQYF. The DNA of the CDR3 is TGCGCCAGCAGTGAGTCGACAGGGCAGGTTACGCAGTATTTT.

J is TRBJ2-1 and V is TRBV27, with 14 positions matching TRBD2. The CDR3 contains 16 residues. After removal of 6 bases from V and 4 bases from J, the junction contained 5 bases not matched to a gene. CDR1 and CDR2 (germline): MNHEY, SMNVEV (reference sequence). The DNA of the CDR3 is TGTGCCAGCAGGGCCAGACTAGCGGGGGGGTACAATGAGCAGTTCTTC. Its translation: CASRARLAGGYNEQFF.

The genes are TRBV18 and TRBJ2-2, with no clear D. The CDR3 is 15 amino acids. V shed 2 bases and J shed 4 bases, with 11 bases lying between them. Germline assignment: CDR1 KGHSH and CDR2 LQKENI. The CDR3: CASSPGSRSTGELFF. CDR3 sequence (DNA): TGTGCCAGCTCACCAGGGTCGAGGAGCACCGGGGAGCTGTTTTTT.

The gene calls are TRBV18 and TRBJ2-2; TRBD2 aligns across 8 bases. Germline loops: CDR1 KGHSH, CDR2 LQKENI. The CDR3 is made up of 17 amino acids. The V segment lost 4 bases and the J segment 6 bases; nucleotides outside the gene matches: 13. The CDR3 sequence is CASSRPNSGSTSGELFF. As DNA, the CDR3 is TGTGCCAGCTCACGCCCCAACAGCGGGAGTACGTCCGGGGAGCTGTTTTTT.

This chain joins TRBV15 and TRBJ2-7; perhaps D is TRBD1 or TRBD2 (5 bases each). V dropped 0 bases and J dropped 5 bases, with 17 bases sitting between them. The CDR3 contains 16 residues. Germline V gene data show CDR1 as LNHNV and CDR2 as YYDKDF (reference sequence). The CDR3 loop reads CATSRDQAGTGDEQYF. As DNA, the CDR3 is TGTGCCACCAGCAGAGATCAGGCAGGGACGGGTGACGAGCAGTACTTC.